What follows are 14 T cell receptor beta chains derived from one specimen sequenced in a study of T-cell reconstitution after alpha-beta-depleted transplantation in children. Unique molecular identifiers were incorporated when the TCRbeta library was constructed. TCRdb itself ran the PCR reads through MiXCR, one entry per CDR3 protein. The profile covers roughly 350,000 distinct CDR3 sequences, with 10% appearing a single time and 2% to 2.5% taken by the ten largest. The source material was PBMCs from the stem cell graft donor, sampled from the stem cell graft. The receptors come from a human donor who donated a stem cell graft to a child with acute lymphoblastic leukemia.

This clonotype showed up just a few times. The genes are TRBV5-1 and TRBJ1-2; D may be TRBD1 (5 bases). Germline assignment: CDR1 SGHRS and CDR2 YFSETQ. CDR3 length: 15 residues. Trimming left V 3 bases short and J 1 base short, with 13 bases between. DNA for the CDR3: TGCGCCAGCAGCTCCGACAGCGGCGTTAACTATGGCTACACCTTC. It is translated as CASSSDSGVNYGYTF.

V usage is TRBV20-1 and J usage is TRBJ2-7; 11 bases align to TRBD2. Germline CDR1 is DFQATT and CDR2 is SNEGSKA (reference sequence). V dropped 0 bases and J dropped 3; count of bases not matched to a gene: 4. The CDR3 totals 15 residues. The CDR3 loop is CSARDLSGRDYEQYF. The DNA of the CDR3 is TGCAGTGCTAGAGACCTTAGCGGGAGGGACTACGAGCAGTACTTC.

This chain's CDR3 is CASSESGRQYEQYF. Here the CDR3 DNA reads TGTGCCAGCAGCGAATCGGGGCGGCAGTACGAGCAGTACTTC. This chain uses TRBV6-2 or TRBV6-3 with TRBJ2-7, with D possibly being TRBD1 or TRBD2 (5 bases each). The length of the CDR3 is 14 residues. CDR1 and CDR2 from the germline V gene are MNHEY and SVGEGT. V lost 6 bases and J 4 bases, leaving 16 bases between the germline ends.

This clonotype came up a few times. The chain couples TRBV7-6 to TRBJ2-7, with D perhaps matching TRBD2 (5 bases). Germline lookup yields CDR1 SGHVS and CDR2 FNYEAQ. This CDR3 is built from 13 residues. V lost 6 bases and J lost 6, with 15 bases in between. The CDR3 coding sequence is TGTGCCAGCAGGGACCCGGAGGTGGGCGAGCAGTACTTC. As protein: CASRDPEVGEQYF. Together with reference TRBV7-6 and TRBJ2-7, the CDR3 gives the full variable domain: GAGVSQSPRYKVTKRGQDVALRCDPISGHVSLYWYRQALGQGPEFLTYFNYEAQQDKSGLPNDRFSAERPEGSISTLTIQRTEQRDSAMYRCASRDPEVGEQYFGPGTRLTVT.

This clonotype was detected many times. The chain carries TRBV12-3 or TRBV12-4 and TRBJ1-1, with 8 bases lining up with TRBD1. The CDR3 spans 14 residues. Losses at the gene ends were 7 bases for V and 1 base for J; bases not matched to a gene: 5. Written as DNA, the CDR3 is TGTGCCAGCACCCTTGGACAGGGGAACACTGAAGCTTTCTTT. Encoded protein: CASTLGQGNTEAFF.

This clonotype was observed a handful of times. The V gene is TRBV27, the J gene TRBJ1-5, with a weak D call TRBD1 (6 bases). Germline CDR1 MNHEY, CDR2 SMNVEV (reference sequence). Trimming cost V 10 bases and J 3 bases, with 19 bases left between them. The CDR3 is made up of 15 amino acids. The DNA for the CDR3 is TGTGCCACCGGTTCAATACAGGGACCCAATCAGCCCCAGCATTTT. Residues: CATGSIQGPNQPQHF.

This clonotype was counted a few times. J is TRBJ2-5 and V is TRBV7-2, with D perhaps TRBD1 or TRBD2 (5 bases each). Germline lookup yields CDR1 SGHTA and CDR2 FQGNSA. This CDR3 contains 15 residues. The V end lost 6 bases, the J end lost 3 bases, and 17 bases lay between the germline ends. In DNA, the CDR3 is TGTGCCAGCAGGGGGGTAGGGAGATCGGAAGAGACCCAGTACTTC. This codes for CASRGVGRSEETQYF.

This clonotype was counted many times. The CDR3 reads CASSLDRLSYEQYF. The CDR3 DNA is TGTGCCAGCAGTTTAGACAGGTTGTCCTACGAGCAGTACTTC. The chain couples TRBV27 to TRBJ2-7; possible D gene TRBD1, 6 bases. There are 14 residues in the CDR3. V lost 2 bases, J lost 1 base, and 9 bases lay in between. CDR1 and CDR2 (germline): MNHEY, SMNVEV (reference sequence).

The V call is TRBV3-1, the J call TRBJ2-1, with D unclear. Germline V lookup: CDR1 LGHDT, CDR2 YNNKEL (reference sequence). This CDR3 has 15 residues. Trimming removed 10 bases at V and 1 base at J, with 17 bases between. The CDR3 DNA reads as TGTGCCACCTGCCAAGGCGGTCAGTCCTACAATGAGCAGTTCTTC. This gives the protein CATCQGGQSYNEQFF.

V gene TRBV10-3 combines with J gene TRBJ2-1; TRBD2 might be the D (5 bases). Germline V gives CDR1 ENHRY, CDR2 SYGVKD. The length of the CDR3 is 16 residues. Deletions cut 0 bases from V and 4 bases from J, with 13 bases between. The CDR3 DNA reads TGTGCCATCAGTGAGTCGGGCCTAGCTGGATACAATGAGCAGTTCTTC. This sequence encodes CAISESGLAGYNEQFF.

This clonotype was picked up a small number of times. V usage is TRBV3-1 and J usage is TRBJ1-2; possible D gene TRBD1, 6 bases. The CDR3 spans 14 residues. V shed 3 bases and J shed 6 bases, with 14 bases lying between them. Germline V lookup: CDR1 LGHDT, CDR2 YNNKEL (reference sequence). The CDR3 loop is CASSHPGEVNGYTF. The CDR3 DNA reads TGTGCCAGCAGCCATCCAGGGGAGGTGAATGGCTACACCTTC.

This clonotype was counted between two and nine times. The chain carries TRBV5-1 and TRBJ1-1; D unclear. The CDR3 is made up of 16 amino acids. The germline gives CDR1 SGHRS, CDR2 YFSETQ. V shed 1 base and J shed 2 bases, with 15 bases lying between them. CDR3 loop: CASSLSAQQLNTEAFF. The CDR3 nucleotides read TGCGCCAGCAGCTTGTCGGCCCAGCAGCTAAACACTGAAGCTTTCTTT.

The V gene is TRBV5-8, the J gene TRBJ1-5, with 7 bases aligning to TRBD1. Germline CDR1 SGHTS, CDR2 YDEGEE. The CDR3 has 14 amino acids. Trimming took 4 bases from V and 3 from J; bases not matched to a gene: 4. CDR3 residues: CASSRGQFNQPQHF. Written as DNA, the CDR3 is TGTGCCAGCAGCAGGGGACAGTTCAATCAGCCCCAGCATTTT.

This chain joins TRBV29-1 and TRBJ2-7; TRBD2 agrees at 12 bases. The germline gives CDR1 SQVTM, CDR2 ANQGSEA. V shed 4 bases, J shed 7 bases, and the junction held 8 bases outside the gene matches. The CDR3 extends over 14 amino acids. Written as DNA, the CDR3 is TGCAGCGTTGTACTAGCGGGAGGCCCGGGGGAGCAGTACTTC. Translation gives CSVVLAGGPGEQYF.